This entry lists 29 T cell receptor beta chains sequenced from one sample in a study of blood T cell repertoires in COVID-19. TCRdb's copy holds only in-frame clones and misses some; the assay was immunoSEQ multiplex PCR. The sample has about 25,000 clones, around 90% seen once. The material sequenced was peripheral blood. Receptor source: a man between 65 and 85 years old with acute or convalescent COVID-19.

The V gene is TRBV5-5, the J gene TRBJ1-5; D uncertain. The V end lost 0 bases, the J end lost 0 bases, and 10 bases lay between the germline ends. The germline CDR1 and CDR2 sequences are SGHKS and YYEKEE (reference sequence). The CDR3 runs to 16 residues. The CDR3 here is CASSLGQEYSNQPQHF. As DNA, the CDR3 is TGTGCCAGCAGCTTGGGGCAGGAATATAGCAATCAGCCCCAGCATTTT. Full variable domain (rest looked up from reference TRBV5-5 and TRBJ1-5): DAGVTQSPTHLIKTRGQQVTLRCSPISGHKSVSWYQQVLGQGPQFIFQYYEKEERGRGNFPDRFSARQFPNYSSELNVNALLLGDSALYLCASSLGQEYSNQPQHFGDGTRLSIL.

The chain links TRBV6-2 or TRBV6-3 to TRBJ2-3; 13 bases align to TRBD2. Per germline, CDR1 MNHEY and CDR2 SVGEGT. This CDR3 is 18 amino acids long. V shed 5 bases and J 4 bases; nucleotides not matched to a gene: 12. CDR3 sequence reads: CASSTPRTSGSSADTQYF. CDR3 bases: TGTGCCAGCAGTACCCCACGGACTAGCGGGAGTTCGGCAGATACGCAGTATTTT.

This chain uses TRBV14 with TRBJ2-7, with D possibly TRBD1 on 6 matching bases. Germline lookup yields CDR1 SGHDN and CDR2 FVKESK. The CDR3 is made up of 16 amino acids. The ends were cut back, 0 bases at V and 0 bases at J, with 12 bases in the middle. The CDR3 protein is CASSQDLSTGSYEQYF. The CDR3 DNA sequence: TGTGCCAGCAGCCAAGATCTTTCGACAGGCTCCTACGAGCAGTACTTC.

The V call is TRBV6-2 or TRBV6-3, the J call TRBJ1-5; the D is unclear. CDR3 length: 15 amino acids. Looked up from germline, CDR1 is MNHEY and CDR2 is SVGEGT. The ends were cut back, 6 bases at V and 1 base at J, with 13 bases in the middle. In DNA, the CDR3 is TGTGCCAGCAGCTTAGGAGGTCCGAGCAATCAGCCCCAGCATTTT. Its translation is CASSLGGPSNQPQHF.

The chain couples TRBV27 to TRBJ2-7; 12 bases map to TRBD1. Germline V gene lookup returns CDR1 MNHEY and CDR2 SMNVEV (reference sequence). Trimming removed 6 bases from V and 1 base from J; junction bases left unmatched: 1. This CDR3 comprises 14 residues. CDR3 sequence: CASRGQGASYEQYF. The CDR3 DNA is TGTGCCAGCAGGGGACAGGGGGCGTCCTACGAGCAGTACTTC.

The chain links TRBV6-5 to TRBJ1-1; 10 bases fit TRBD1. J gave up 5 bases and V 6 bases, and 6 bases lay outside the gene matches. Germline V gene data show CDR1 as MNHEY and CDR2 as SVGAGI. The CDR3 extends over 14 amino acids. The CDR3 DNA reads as TGTGCCAGCAGGCCGGACAGGGGGAGGACTGAAGCTTTCTTT. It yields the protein CASRPDRGRTEAFF.

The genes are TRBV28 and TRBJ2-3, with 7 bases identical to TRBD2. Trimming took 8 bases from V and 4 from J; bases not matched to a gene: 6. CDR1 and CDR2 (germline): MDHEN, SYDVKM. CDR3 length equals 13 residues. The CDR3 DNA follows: TGTGCCAGCCGGTGGGGGGGATCAGATACGCAGTATTTT. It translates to CASRWGGSDTQYF. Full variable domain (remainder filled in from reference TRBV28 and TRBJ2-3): DVKVTQSSRYLVKRTGEKVFLECVQDMDHENMFWYRQDPGLGLRLIYFSYDVKMKEKGDIPEGYSVSREKKERFSLILESASTNQTSMYLCASRWGGSDTQYFGPGTRLTVL.

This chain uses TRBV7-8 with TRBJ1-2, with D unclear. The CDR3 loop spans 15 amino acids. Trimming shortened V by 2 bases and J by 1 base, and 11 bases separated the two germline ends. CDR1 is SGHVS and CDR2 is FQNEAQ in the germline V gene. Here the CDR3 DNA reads TGTGCCAGCAGCTTATCGACGGGAAGTAACTATGGCTACACCTTC. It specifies CASSLSTGSNYGYTF. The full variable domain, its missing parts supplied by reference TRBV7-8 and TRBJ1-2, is GAGVSQSPRYKVAKRGQDVALRCDPISGHVSLFWYQQALGQGPEFLTYFQNEAQLDKSGLPSDRFFAERPEGSVSTLKIQRTQQEDSAVYLCASSLSTGSNYGYTFGSGTRLTVV.

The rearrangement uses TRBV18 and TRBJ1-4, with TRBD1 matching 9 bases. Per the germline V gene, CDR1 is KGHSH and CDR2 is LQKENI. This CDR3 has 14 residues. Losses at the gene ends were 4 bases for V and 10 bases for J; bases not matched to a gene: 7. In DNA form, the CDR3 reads TGTGCCAGCTCACGCGGACAGGGGATCGGAAAACTGTTTTTT. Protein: CASSRGQGIGKLFF.

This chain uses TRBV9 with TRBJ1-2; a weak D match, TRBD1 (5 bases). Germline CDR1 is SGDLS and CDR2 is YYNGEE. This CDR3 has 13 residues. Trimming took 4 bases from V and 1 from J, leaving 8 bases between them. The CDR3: CASSQGLNYGYTF. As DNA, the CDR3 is TGTGCCAGCAGCCAGGGACTTAACTATGGCTACACCTTC.

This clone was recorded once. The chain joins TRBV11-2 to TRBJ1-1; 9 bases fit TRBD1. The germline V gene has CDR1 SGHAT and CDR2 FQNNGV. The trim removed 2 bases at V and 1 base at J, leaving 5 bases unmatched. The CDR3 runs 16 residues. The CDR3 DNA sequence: TGTGCCAGCAGCTTAAAACCGGGACAGGGGAACACTGAAGCTTTCTTT. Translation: CASSLKPGQGNTEAFF.

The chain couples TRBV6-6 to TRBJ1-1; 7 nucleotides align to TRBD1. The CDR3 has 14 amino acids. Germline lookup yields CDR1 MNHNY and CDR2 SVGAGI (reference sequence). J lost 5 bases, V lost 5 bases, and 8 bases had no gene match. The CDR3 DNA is TGTGCCAGCAGTCCCACAGGGGCTTTAACTGAAGCTTTCTTT. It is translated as CASSPTGALTEAFF.

The DNA for the CDR3 is TGTGCCAGCAGCTTCCAAAGGCCTAGCGGAAGCGGGGAGCTGTTTTTT. This codes for CASSFQRPSGSGELFF. The chain employs TRBV7-8 and TRBJ2-2, with TRBD2 identical over 7 bases. With 3 bases clipped from V and 7 bases from J, the junction kept 11 bases outside the gene matches. In germline, CDR1 is SGHVS, CDR2 FQNEAQ. The CDR3 runs to 16 residues.

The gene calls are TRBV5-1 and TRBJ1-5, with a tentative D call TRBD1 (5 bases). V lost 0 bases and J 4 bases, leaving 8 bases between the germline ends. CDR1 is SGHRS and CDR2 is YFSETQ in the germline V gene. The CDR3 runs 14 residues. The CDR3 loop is CASSLEGANQPQHF. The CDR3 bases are TGCGCCAGCAGCTTGGAAGGGGCAAATCAGCCCCAGCATTTT.

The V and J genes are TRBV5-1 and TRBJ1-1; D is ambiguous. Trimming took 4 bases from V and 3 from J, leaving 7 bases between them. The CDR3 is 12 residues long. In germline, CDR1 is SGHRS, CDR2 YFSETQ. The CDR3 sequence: CASSREDTEAFF. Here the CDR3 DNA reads TGCGCCAGCAGCCGGGAGGACACTGAAGCTTTCTTT.

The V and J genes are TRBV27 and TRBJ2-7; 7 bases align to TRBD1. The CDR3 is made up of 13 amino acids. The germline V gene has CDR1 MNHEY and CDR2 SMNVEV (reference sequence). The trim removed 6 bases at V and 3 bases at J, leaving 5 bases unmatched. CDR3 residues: CASSDRAGYEQYF. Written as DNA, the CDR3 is TGTGCCAGCAGCGACAGGGCGGGCTACGAGCAGTACTTC.

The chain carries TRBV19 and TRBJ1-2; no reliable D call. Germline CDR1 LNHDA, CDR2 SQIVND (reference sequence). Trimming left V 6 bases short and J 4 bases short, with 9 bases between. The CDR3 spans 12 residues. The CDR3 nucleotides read TGTGCCAGTAGCTTTCAGTCCTATGGCTACACCTTC. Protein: CASSFQSYGYTF.

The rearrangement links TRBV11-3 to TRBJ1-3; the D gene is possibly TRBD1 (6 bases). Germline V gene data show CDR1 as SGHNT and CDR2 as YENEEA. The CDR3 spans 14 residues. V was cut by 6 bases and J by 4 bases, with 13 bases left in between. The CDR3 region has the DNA TGTGCCAGCAGACAGGACAGCGTCGGAAACACCATATATTTT. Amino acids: CASRQDSVGNTIYF.

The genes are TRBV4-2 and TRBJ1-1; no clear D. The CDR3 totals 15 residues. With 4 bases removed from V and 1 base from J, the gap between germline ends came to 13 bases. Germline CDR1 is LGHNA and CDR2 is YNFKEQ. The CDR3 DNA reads TGTGCCAGCAGCCTTTCACTACGTGGGAACACTGAAGCTTTCTTT. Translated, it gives CASSLSLRGNTEAFF.

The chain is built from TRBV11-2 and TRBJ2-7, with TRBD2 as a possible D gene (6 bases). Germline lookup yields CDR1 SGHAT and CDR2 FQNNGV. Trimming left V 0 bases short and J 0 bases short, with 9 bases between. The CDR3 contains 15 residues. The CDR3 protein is CASSLEAGTSYEQYF. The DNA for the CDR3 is TGTGCCAGCAGCTTAGAGGCGGGGACCTCCTACGAGCAGTACTTC.

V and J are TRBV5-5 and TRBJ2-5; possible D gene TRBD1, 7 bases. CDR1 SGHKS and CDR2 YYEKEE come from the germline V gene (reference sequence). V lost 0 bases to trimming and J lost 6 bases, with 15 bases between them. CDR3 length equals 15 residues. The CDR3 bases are TGTGCCAGCAGCTTGGGCCAGGGGGGCAAAAAGACCCAGTACTTC. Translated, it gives CASSLGQGGKKTQYF.

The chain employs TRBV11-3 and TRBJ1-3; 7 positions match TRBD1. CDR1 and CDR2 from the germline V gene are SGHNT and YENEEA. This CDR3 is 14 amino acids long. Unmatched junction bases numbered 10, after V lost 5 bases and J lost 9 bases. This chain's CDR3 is CASSPKGDRGTIYF. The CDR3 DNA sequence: TGTGCCAGCAGCCCAAAGGGGGACAGAGGCACCATATATTTT.

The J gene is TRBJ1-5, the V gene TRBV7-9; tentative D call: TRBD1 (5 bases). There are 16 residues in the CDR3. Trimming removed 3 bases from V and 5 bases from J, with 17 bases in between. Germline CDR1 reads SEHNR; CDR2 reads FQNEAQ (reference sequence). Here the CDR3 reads CASSLSGGAIYQPQHF. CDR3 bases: TGTGCCAGCAGCTTGTCCGGGGGAGCGATTTATCAGCCCCAGCATTTT.

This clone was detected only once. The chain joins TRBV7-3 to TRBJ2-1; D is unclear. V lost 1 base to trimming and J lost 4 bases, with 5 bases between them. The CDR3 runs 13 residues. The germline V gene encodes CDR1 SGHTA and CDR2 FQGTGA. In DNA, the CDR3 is TGTGCCAGCAGCTTAAGACTTTACAATGAGCAGTTCTTC. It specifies CASSLRLYNEQFF.

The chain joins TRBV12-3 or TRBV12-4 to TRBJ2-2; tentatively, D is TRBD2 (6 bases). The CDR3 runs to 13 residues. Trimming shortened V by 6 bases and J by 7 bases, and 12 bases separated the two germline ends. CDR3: CASRPPGVGELFF. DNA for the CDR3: TGTGCCAGCAGGCCCCCGGGGGTCGGGGAGCTGTTTTTT.

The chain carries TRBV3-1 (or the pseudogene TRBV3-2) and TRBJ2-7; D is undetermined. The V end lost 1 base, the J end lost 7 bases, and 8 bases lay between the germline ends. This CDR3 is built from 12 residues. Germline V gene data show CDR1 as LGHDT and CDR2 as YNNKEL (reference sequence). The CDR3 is CASSQADREQYF. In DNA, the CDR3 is TGTGCCAGCAGCCAAGCAGATCGAGAGCAGTACTTC.

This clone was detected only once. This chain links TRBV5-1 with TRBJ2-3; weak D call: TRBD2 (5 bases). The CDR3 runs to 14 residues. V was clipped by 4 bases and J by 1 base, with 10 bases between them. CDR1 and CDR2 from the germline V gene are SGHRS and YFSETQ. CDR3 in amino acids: CASSLDSGTDTQYF. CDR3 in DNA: TGCGCCAGCAGCCTGGACTCCGGCACAGATACGCAGTATTTT. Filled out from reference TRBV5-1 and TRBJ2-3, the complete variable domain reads KAGVTQTPRYLIKTRGQQVTLSCSPISGHRSVSWYQQTPGQGLQFLFEYFSETQRNKGNFPGRFSGRQFSNSRSEMNVSTLELGDSALYLCASSLDSGTDTQYFGPGTRLTVL.

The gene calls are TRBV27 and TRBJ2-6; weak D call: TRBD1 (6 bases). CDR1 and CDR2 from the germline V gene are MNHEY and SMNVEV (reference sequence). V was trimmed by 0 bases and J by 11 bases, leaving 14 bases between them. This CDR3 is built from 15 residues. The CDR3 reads CASSLSNLQGDVLTF. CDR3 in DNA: TGTGCCAGCAGTTTATCGAATTTACAGGGTGACGTCCTGACTTTC.

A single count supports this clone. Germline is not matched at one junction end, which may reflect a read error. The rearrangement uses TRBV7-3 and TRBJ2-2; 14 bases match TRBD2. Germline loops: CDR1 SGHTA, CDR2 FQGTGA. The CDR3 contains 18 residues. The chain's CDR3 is CTSSSMTSGRAAIGELFF. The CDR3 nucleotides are TGTACCAGCAGCTCGATGACTAGCGGGAGGGCCGCCATCGGGGAGCTGTTTTTT.